This T cell receptor (beta chain) came from a study of blood T cell repertoires in COVID-19. Study overall: Samples representing acute and convalescent COVID-19 were sourced from the United States, Italy and Spain. PBMCs, B-cell-depleted T cells, or T cells provided the cDNA or gDNA that made up the material.

Only one count was recorded for this clone. The CDR3 runs 15 residues. Per the germline V gene, CDR1 is SGHRS and CDR2 is YFSETQ. V lost 4 bases, J lost 5 bases, and 11 bases stayed unmatched. Original handling: Reference gene primers were amplified, and this amplification served to estimate nucleated cell counts. The assay was immunoSEQ multiplex PCR, and TCRdb's table has in-frame clones only and misses some. The V and J calls and clone size were taken over from that table, and D and trimming were inferred from the DNA. The profile shows more than 110,000 clones, approximately 80% of them singletons.

This chain joins TRBV5-1 and TRBJ2-5, with 7 nucleotides matching TRBD1. The sequencing sample was made of peripheral blood. This sequence was found in a woman aged 80 or over in a cohort sampled during active or convalescent COVID-19. DNA for the CDR3: TGCGCCAGCAGCAAAGGGGGCAGTTGGTGGGAGACCCAGTACTTC. This gives the protein CASSKGGSWWETQYF.